This T cell receptor (beta chain) derives from a study of cytomegalovirus exposure and HLA in healthy donors. The germline V gene has CDR1 KGHSH and CDR2 LQKENI. This CDR3 region has 14 residues. V dropped 4 bases and J dropped 7; count of bases not matched to a gene: 6. This clone was picked up one time. PCR was performed using 60 Vbeta and 13 Jbeta primers. Measured with immunoSEQ multiplex PCR; TCRdb has only the in-frame clones, and not every one. The sample consists of 75,000 to 95,000 clones, approximately 84% of them appearing once. Sequencing was done on a sample of PBMCs. V gene TRBV18 combines with J gene TRBJ2-1, with TRBD2 matching 8 bases. The sequence was obtained from a young man in good health and CMV-seronegative. The CDR3 DNA follows: TGTGCCAGCTCACGGGGGAGCGGGAGTAATGAGCAGTTCTTC. Protein sequence: CASSRGSGSNEQFF.